This T cell receptor (beta chain) was observed in a study of beta chain features in type 1 diabetes (dated by TCRdb to 2016 to 2019). Regarding the study in general: Mean age, gender distribution, total cell number and subset yield did not differ between patients and healthy donors. A total of 85 million to 140 million sorted cells were examined across all samples, and the number of cells per subset was strongly correlated with RNA yield. The study compared the TCRB repertoires of sorted circulating CD4+ T cell subsets in recently diagnosed type 1 diabetes patients with those in matched healthy donors. Whereas all 30 or so donors provided naive and central memory subsets, regulatory and stem cell-like memory subsets were isolated from just 8 patients and roughly 8 healthy donors.

The High Capacity cDNA Reverse Transcription Kit was used to reverse transcribe all of the isolated RNA, meaning that expressed TCRB transcripts were what got sequenced. Naive, central memory and regulatory T cell samples underwent deep immunoSEQ sequencing, averaging around 4 million total reads per sample. After sorted cells were lysed in RLT buffer, RNA was extracted with DNase-treated RNeasy Micro or Mini kits, with the choice depending on cell number. To prevent cross-contamination, every cell subset was processed on its own, while patient and healthy donor samples were processed together. The immunoSEQ multiplex PCR was used to amplify TCRB sequences from cDNA, generating 87-bp fragments that spanned the CDR3 region. Sequencing of the amplicons was done on the Illumina HiSeq platform. Processing in the source paper ran as follows. Synthetic template baselines were used to correct PCR bias computationally, reads within Hamming distance 2 were collapsed, and singletons that could not be merged were discarded. By aligning reads against IMGT, V, D and J genes, CDR3 length, and insertions or deletions at six rearrangement sites were assigned. Within each subset, clonotype counts were normalized to sorted cell number, after which true diversity and Gini coefficients were computed with the tcR R package. Repertoire sharing was quantified using the overlap coefficient calculated on TCRB nucleotide sequences. As a proxy for the pre-selection repertoire, out-of-frame TCRB sequences from naive cells were analyzed. In its TCRdb copy, this immuneACCESS table keeps in-frame sequences only and misses some clones. Where compared with another copy, unresolved V genes explain less than half of these, and the others have no known cause. Clone size and V and J calls were adopted from that table, with D and trimming inferred from the DNA. This sample is represented by fewer than 350,000 clones; around 16% of them were singletons. Around 0.015% of the sample is taken by the ten largest.

V is reduced by 5 bases and J by 0 bases, leaving a spacing of 5 bases between them. CDR1 and CDR2 (SGHAT, FQNNGV) derive from the germline V gene. Including cysteine and phenylalanine, the CDR3 has 13 amino acids. Only the CDR3 portion is preserved as DNA: 39 bases, with reading frame beginning at the first base. Each donor gave one peripheral blood draw, averaging roughly 120 mL, which was collected into heparinised tubes. Naive, central memory, regulatory and stem cell-like memory CD4+ T cells were sorted on a BD FACSAria II using a panel including CD45RO, CCR7, CD25, CD127, CD95 and CD27. Every sorted population had a purity above 98%. PBMCs were isolated right away by Lymphoprep density gradient centrifugation and were stained directly, without culture. So that batch effects would be minimized, each experiment stained and sorted samples in pairs, pairing one healthy donor with one patient. Findings and caveats that apply to the study as a whole: Shorter templates might have been favored by PCR, but patient and control samples were amplified and corrected together, so both groups would have been affected equally by any skew. Because cDNA was sequenced instead of genomic DNA, activated cells with high expression could be over-represented, although the groups did not differ in activation or CD3 levels. At VDJ recombination sites, type 1 diabetes patients had fewer insertions and more deleted nucleotides, which implies abnormalities in thymic rearrangement. Because the HLA sub-analyses included only small numbers of individuals, any influence of HLA type on TCRB rearrangement was left unresolved. The naive, central memory and regulatory TCRB repertoires appeared to resemble one another more closely among patients than among healthy donors. In all four CD4+ subsets, TCRB CDR3 length was moderately but significantly shorter in type 1 diabetes patients.

Points on this clone: Its antigen target is currently unknown. Nothing much larger sits one base from this clone, and base qualities are not available.

Sequencing was carried out using naive CD4+ T cells from blood. According to the study, the label for this sample's cell subset or site signals: true naive CD4+ T cells. This TCR was sampled from a man aged 18 to 30 with type 1 diabetes. The V gene is TRBV11-2 and the J gene is TRBJ2-1; too little of a D gene remains to name it. Read as DNA, the sequence is TGTGCCAGCAGCCCCAGCTCCTACAATGAGCAGTTCTTC. It specifies CASSPSSYNEQFF.